A single sample is the source of the 32 T cell receptor beta chains below, sequenced in a study of OX40 agonist ivuxolimab in advanced cancers. Sequencing was performed with immunoSEQ multiplex PCR; in TCRdb, only in-frame clones are kept and a portion is missing. The sample lists tens of thousands of clones, 80% to 90% occurring once. The source was CD4+ or CD8+ T cells sorted from blood, collected in a trial of the OX40 agonist ivuxolimab. These receptors originate from an adult with an advanced solid tumor such as melanoma, head and neck, liver or kidney cancer.

This chain links TRBV28 with TRBJ2-5; TRBD1 matches at 7 bases. After removal of 3 bases from V and 2 bases from J, the junction contained 0 bases not matched to a gene. The CDR3 is made up of 13 amino acids. Looked up from germline, CDR1 is MDHEN and CDR2 is SYDVKM. The CDR3, as DNA: TGTGCCAGCAGTTTCAGGGGGCAAGAGACCCAGTACTTC. It yields the protein CASSFRGQETQYF.

J is TRBJ1-5 and V is TRBV6-6, with D unclear. CDR3 length: 11 amino acids. V lost 6 bases and J lost 6, with 6 bases in between. CDR1 and CDR2 (germline): MNHNY, SVGAGI (reference sequence). The chain's CDR3 is CASRMSQPQHF. CDR3 bases: TGTGCCAGCAGAATGAGTCAGCCCCAGCATTTT.

This chain's CDR3 is CAWSALSGMPQHF. The CDR3 nucleotides read TGTGCCTGGAGCGCTCTCTCGGGTATGCCCCAGCATTTT. The chain recombines TRBV30 with TRBJ1-5; D remains ambiguous. CDR3 length: 13 amino acids. CDR1 GTSNPN and CDR2 SVGIG come from the germline V gene (reference sequence). With 3 bases removed from V and 9 bases from J, the gap between germline ends came to 15 bases.

This chain connects TRBV7-9 to TRBJ1-1; D is unresolved. From germline, CDR1 is SEHNR and CDR2 FQNEAQ (reference sequence). CDR3 length: 11 residues. With 5 bases removed from V and 7 bases from J, the gap between germline ends came to 8 bases. For the CDR3, the DNA is TGTGCCAGCAGCCCAAGCGGTGAAGCTTTCTTT. It translates to CASSPSGEAFF.

This clone was recorded a few times. The chain couples TRBV11-2 to TRBJ1-1; D not resolved. V lost 4 bases and J 0 bases, leaving 12 bases between the germline ends. The CDR3 totals 15 residues. Germline assignment: CDR1 SGHAT and CDR2 FQNNGV. CDR3 coding DNA: TGTGCCAGCAGCTCCGCCGGCATCGTGAACACTGAAGCTTTCTTT. This codes for CASSSAGIVNTEAFF.

Details on this clone: The sample contains more than one DNA sequence encoding this CDR3. The chain carries TRBV6-5 and TRBJ2-7, with 10 bases lining up with TRBD1. The CDR3 has 15 amino acids. Trimming at V came to 0 bases and at J to 6 bases, leaving 5 bases not matched to a gene. Germline assignment: CDR1 MNHEY and CDR2 SVGAGI. CDR3 DNA: TGTGCCAGCAGTTACTCGGGGACAGGGGATGGCGAGCAGTACTTC. Protein sequence: CASSYSGTGDGEQYF.

The chain employs TRBV5-1 and TRBJ2-3; D call uncertain. The germline V gene has CDR1 SGHRS and CDR2 YFSETQ. Between the trimmed V and J ends, which lost 4 bases and 3 bases, there was a span of 15 bases. The CDR3 is 15 residues long. CDR3 DNA: TGCGCCAGCAGCGCCGGGCTGTATGTGACAGATACGCAGTATTTT. Amino acid sequence: CASSAGLYVTDTQYF. The full variable domain, rest sourced from reference TRBV5-1 and TRBJ2-3, is KAGVTQTPRYLIKTRGQQVTLSCSPISGHRSVSWYQQTPGQGLQFLFEYFSETQRNKGNFPGRFSGRQFSNSRSEMNVSTLELGDSALYLCASSAGLYVTDTQYFGPGTRLTVL.

The chain links TRBV6-1 to TRBJ2-7, with 15 bases that match TRBD2. Germline values: CDR1 MNHNS, CDR2 SASEGT. With 6 bases clipped from V and 4 bases from J, the junction kept 4 bases outside the gene matches. The CDR3 has 15 residues. CDR3 coding DNA: TGTGCCAGCAGGGGACTAGCGGGAGGTCTTTACGAGCAGTACTTC. This translates into CASRGLAGGLYEQYF.

The DNA for the CDR3 is TGTGCCAGCCGGAGGCTAGCGGGGCCCGGGGAGACCCAGTACTTC. Protein sequence: CASRRLAGPGETQYF. This rearrangement joins TRBV6-1 to TRBJ2-5, with 9 bases aligning to TRBD2. Germline lookup yields CDR1 MNHNS and CDR2 SASEGT. This CDR3 is 15 amino acids long. After removal of 8 bases from V and 5 bases from J, the junction contained 12 bases not matched to a gene.

The chain couples TRBV2 to TRBJ1-5; perhaps TRBD1 as D (6 bases). The CDR3 is made up of 15 amino acids. Germline CDR1 and CDR2: SNHLY and FYNNEI. The V gene lost 3 bases and the J gene lost 9 bases, with 18 bases spanning the gap. Written as DNA, the CDR3 is TGTGCCAGCAGTGAGGAGGGGGGGGCCCAATCGCCCCAGCATTTT. This sequence encodes CASSEEGGAQSPQHF.

The chain recombines TRBV6-6 with TRBJ2-5; no reliable D call. Trimming cost V 2 bases and J 5 bases, with 9 bases left between them. The germline CDR1 and CDR2 sequences are MNHNY and SVGAGI (reference sequence). The CDR3 has 13 amino acids. Here the CDR3 DNA reads TGTGCCAGCAGTTACGATTTCATCGAGACCCAGTACTTC. It specifies CASSYDFIETQYF.

The rearrangement links TRBV28 to TRBJ1-5; possible D gene TRBD1, 6 bases. Trimming cost V 6 bases and J 0 bases, with 12 bases left between them. The length of the CDR3 is 15 residues. The germline V gene has CDR1 MDHEN and CDR2 SYDVKM. The CDR3 coding sequence is TGTGCCAGCAGCCGAGGACAGATTAGCAATCAGCCCCAGCATTTT. This sequence encodes CASSRGQISNQPQHF.

The V call is TRBV30, the J call TRBJ1-4; D gene uncertain. Germline CDR1 is GTSNPN and CDR2 is SVGIG (reference sequence). V lost 4 bases, J lost 4 bases, and 16 bases lay in between. The CDR3 runs 15 residues. CDR3 in DNA: TGTGCCTGGACCGCCTTTTTCGGGAGTAATGAAAAACTGTTTTTT. This codes for CAWTAFFGSNEKLFF.

V usage is TRBV5-6 and J usage is TRBJ2-2; D is uncertain. CDR1 and CDR2 from the germline V gene are SGHDT and YYEEEE. This CDR3 has 14 residues. V lost 4 bases, J lost 5 bases, and 12 bases lay in between. CDR3 amino acids: CASSPGQVTGELFF. For the CDR3, the DNA is TGTGCCAGCAGCCCGGGCCAGGTTACCGGGGAGCTGTTTTTT.

The chain is built from TRBV4-1 and TRBJ2-5; TRBD2 aligns across 8 bases. The CDR3 contains 15 residues. With V trimmed by 4 bases and J by 6 bases, 10 bases remained unmatched. Germline loops: CDR1 MGHRA, CDR2 YSYEKL. CDR3 protein: CASSRQGGGMKTQYF. For the CDR3, the DNA is TGCGCCAGCAGCCGACAAGGCGGGGGGATGAAGACCCAGTACTTC.

The chain employs TRBV10-1 and TRBJ2-5; D might be TRBD2 (5 bases). Trimming removed 4 bases at V and 9 bases at J, with 15 bases between. Germline V gene lookup returns CDR1 WNHNN and CDR2 SYGVQD (reference sequence). The CDR3 spans 13 residues. CDR3 sequence: CASSAGRTSAQYF. CDR3 in DNA: TGCGCCAGCAGTGCGGGGAGAACCTCGGCCCAGTACTTC.

The CDR3 spells CASSPLLGEAFF. In DNA, the CDR3 is TGTGCCAGCAGCCCCCTCTTGGGGGAAGCTTTCTTT. The V gene is TRBV7-2, the J gene TRBJ1-1; no reliable D call. The V and J ends lost 5 bases and 8 bases respectively, with 12 bases between them. The CDR3 contains 12 residues. Germline CDR1 reads SGHTA; CDR2 reads FQGNSA.

This sequence joins TRBV10-3 and TRBJ1-2; D remains unclear. V shed 8 bases and J shed 3 bases, with 7 bases lying between them. The germline gives CDR1 ENHRY, CDR2 SYGVKD. The CDR3 runs 11 residues. As DNA, the CDR3 is TGTGCCATCGGCCGGGACTATGGCTACACCTTC. Protein product: CAIGRDYGYTF.

This chain joins TRBV5-1 and TRBJ2-5, with D tentatively TRBD1 (5 bases). The CDR3 loop spans 15 amino acids. CDR1 SGHRS and CDR2 YFSETQ come from the germline V gene. Trimming cost V 1 base and J 1 base, with 11 bases left between them. The DNA for the CDR3 is TGCGCCAGCAGCTTGCCTCGACAGAGCCAAGAGACCCAGTACTTC. Translated: CASSLPRQSQETQYF.

The chain links TRBV29-1 to TRBJ2-1, with 10 bases aligning to TRBD1. Germline assignment: CDR1 SQVTM and CDR2 ANQGSEA. Unmatched junction bases numbered 12, after V lost 7 bases and J lost 3 bases. CDR3 size: 16 residues. The CDR3 region is CSALKLGDRGYNEQFF. CDR3 DNA sequence: TGCAGCGCCTTAAAGTTAGGGGACAGGGGCTACAATGAGCAGTTCTTC.

The J gene is TRBJ1-2, the V gene TRBV2, with TRBD1 as a possible D gene (6 bases). The germline V and J ends were trimmed by 6 bases and 8 bases, with 16 bases remaining between them. The CDR3 sequence is 13 residues long. CDR1 SNHLY and CDR2 FYNNEI come from the germline V gene. The CDR3 nucleotides read TGTGCCAGCAGGGCACAGGGTTTAGGCGGCTACACCTTC. It translates to CASRAQGLGGYTF.

The rearrangement joins TRBV9 to TRBJ2-1; D is unresolved. This CDR3 spans 12 amino acids. The germline V gene has CDR1 SGDLS and CDR2 YYNGEE. V was trimmed by 1 base and J by 4 bases, leaving 3 bases between them. The CDR3 sequence is CASSVTYNEQFF. Here the CDR3 DNA reads TGTGCCAGCAGCGTAACATACAATGAGCAGTTCTTC.

J is TRBJ1-2 and V is TRBV11-1; D not certain. The CDR3 is made up of 13 amino acids. V lost 3 bases to trimming and J lost 6 bases, with 11 bases between them. CDR1 is SGHAT, CDR2 FQDESV, per germline (reference sequence). Here the CDR3 DNA reads TGTGCCAGCAGCTTGCTTCATAAGGATGGCTACACCTTC. The encoded protein is CASSLLHKDGYTF.

The chain is built from TRBV5-8 and TRBJ2-5; D call uncertain. Germline loops: CDR1 SGHTS, CDR2 YDEGEE. CDR3 length: 13 amino acids. V was clipped by 2 bases and J by 5 bases, with 10 bases between them. The CDR3 sequence: CASSFGIGETQYF. For the CDR3, the DNA is TGTGCCAGCAGCTTCGGCATCGGGGAGACCCAGTACTTC.

The chain uses TRBV27 and TRBJ1-6; D not resolved. The germline V gene has CDR1 MNHEY and CDR2 SMNVEV (reference sequence). The V end lost 5 bases, the J end lost 3 bases, and 17 bases lay between the germline ends. The CDR3 sequence is 17 residues long. The CDR3 bases are TGTGCCAGCAGTCCTCGCCCAAGGCTTGGCTATAATTCACCCCTCCACTTT. It is translated as CASSPRPRLGYNSPLHF.

V usage is TRBV6-4 and J usage is TRBJ2-1; TRBD2 agrees at 11 bases. Germline CDR1 and CDR2: MRHNA and SNTAGT. The CDR3 loop spans 15 amino acids. V dropped 4 bases and J dropped 2; count of bases not matched to a gene: 1. CDR3 loop: CASSVSGGAYNEQFF. The CDR3 DNA sequence: TGTGCCAGCAGTGTTAGCGGGGGGGCCTACAATGAGCAGTTCTTC.

The sample holds a few counts of this clone. The chain joins TRBV11-2 to TRBJ2-1; no clear D gene. V lost 5 bases and J lost 10, with 18 bases in between. This CDR3 has 14 residues. Germline CDR1 is SGHAT and CDR2 is FQNNGV. The DNA of the CDR3 is TGTGCCAGCAGCCCCGGGTTCCAGCGCGAAGAGCAGTTCTTC. Its translation is CASSPGFQREEQFF.

The chain links TRBV10-3 to TRBJ2-1; 11 nucleotides agree with TRBD1. This CDR3 is 14 amino acids long. Germline assignment: CDR1 ENHRY and CDR2 SYGVKD. V trimming: 4 bases; J trimming: 7 bases; junction bases outside the gene matches: 3. CDR3 coding DNA: TGTGCCATCAGTGGTGGACAGGGGGCGAATGAGCAGTTCTTC. This sequence encodes CAISGGQGANEQFF.

The chain carries TRBV29-1 and TRBJ2-3; unclear D gene. The CDR3 contains 13 residues. V gave up 2 bases and J gave up 1 base, with 7 bases separating them. Per the germline V gene, CDR1 is SQVTM and CDR2 is ANQGSEA. The CDR3 protein is CSVEIPGTDTQYF. CDR3 DNA: TGCAGCGTTGAAATTCCCGGCACAGATACGCAGTATTTT.

This chain connects TRBV19 to TRBJ2-3, with 7 bases aligning to TRBD1. This CDR3 has 16 amino acids. The junction had 11 bases not matched to a gene; V was cut back by 4 bases and J by 4 bases. CDR1 is LNHDA and CDR2 is SQIVND in the germline V gene (reference sequence). DNA for the CDR3: TGTGCCAGTAGTAGCCCGGGGAGACAGGGACCAGATACGCAGTATTTT. This gives the protein CASSSPGRQGPDTQYF.

The chain joins TRBV18 to TRBJ1-1; 8 bases fit TRBD1. This CDR3 contains 17 residues. The V and J ends lost 3 bases and 0 bases, in that order; junction bases with no gene match: 9. Germline CDR1 and CDR2: KGHSH and LQKENI. The CDR3 here is CASSPVRAGGMNTEAFF. Written as DNA, the CDR3 is TGTGCCAGCTCACCGGTTAGGGCAGGGGGCATGAACACTGAAGCTTTCTTT.

The V gene is TRBV11-2, the J gene TRBJ2-7; weak D call: TRBD2 (6 bases). The V end lost 4 bases, the J end lost 5 bases, and 12 bases lay between the germline ends. This CDR3 region has 13 residues. CDR1 SGHAT and CDR2 FQNNGV come from the germline V gene. The DNA of the CDR3 is TGTGCCAGCAGCTCGGGACTCGGAGACGAGCAGTACTTC. Translated, it gives CASSSGLGDEQYF.